These 5 T cell receptor beta chains were sequenced from one sample in a study of blood T cells in healthy people across ages. Primers used in a second PCR of about 6 to 11 cycles were a sample-barcoded 5' primer and a J-beta primer mix. TCRdb independently ran MiXCR on the 5' RACE reads; one entry per CDR3 protein. The sample contains 780,000 or so distinct CDR3 sequences, around three fifths of which appear only once. Sequenced input: blood. These receptors were taken from a middle-aged man in good health.

The chain couples TRBV4-3 to TRBJ2-5; 16 positions agree with TRBD2. CDR3 length: 17 amino acids. Per germline, CDR1 LGHNA and CDR2 YSLEER. J gave up 11 bases and V 4 bases, and 13 bases lay outside the gene matches. Here the CDR3 reads CASSRNTGLAGGEEQYF. In nucleotides, the CDR3 is TGCGCCAGCAGCCGTAACACGGGACTAGCGGGAGGGGAAGAGCAGTACTTC.

The V call is TRBV9, the J call TRBJ2-7, with TRBD2 matching over 15 bases. V lost 3 bases and J lost 5; bases outside the gene matches: 12. The CDR3 is 18 residues long. The germline V gene has CDR1 SGDLS and CDR2 YYNGEE. The CDR3 region is CASSADLGLAGGGDEQYF. The CDR3 bases are TGTGCCAGCAGCGCCGATTTGGGACTAGCGGGAGGTGGGGACGAGCAGTACTTC.

A few counts support this clonotype. The J gene is TRBJ2-4, the V gene TRBV28; D possibly matches TRBD1 or TRBD2 (5 bases each). The V and J ends lost 6 bases and 0 bases respectively, with 9 bases between them. The CDR3 covers 14 residues. Germline CDR1 reads MDHEN; CDR2 reads SYDVKM. As DNA, the CDR3 is TGTGCCAGCAGCACTGGGGGAGCCAAAAACATTCAGTACTTC. It yields the protein CASSTGGAKNIQYF. Supplemented by reference TRBV28 and TRBJ2-4, the full variable domain reads DVKVTQSSRYLVKRTGEKVFLECVQDMDHENMFWYRQDPGLGLRLIYFSYDVKMKEKGDIPEGYSVSREKKERFSLILESASTNQTSMYLCASSTGGAKNIQYFGAGTRLSVL.

This clonotype was picked up a small number of times. The chain joins TRBV15 to TRBJ1-2, with 11 bases lining up with TRBD1. V was clipped by 5 bases and J by 6 bases; unmatched bases: 5. CDR3 length: 14 residues. The germline CDR1 and CDR2 sequences are LNHNV and YYDKDF (reference sequence). The CDR3: CATSPRDRGNGYTF. For the CDR3, the DNA is TGTGCCACCAGCCCCCGGGACAGGGGGAATGGCTACACCTTC.

V and J are TRBV7-2 and TRBJ2-3, with 13 bases aligning to TRBD2. The germline CDR1 and CDR2 sequences are SGHTA and FQGNSA. The length of the CDR3 is 16 residues. J gave up 1 base and V 5 bases, and 3 bases lay outside the gene matches. CDR3 sequence reads: CASSRTSGGGTDTQYF. The CDR3 nucleotides are TGTGCCAGCAGCAGGACTAGCGGGGGCGGCACAGATACGCAGTATTTT.